The clone carrying this TCR beta chain was seen many times. For TCR beta, libraries came from iRepertoire HTBI primers and Arm-PCR of CDR3 regions. As originally analysed: Gene usage covered approximately 65 TRBV and 14 to 15 TRBJ segments. TCRdb passed the multiplex PCR reads through MiXCR, listing each CDR3 protein once. Clone size and V and J calls follow TCRdb, not the original study. Here the sample spans 400,000 to 500,000 distinct CDR3 sequences, about 15% being singletons. The CDR3 consists of 12 residues. V lost 5 bases, J lost 6 bases, and 5 bases lay in between. Germline lookup yields CDR1 MNHNS and CDR2 SASEGT. Time point reported: newly diagnosed GD, antithyroid drugs for less than 3 months. With RNA extracted from PBMCs as input, the TCR library was made. Graves' disease diagnosis used American Thyroid Association guidelines. These data belong to a study of regulatory T cells in long-lasting Graves disease.

The same sample was also used in a study of T cells in Graves' hyperthyroidism and ophthalmopathy.

This specimen consisted of peripheral blood mononuclear cells (PBMCs), obtained at new diagnosis, from a patient treated with antithyroid drugs. The receptor was derived from a woman aged 40 to 50 with Graves disease. V is TRBV6-1 and J is TRBJ1-6; D is unclear. CDR3 coding DNA: TGTGCCAGCAGTCCTACTAATTCACCCCTCCACTTT. Translated, it gives CASSPTNSPLHF.